The T cell receptor beta chain described here comes from a study of T cell responses to AZD1222 COVID-19 vaccine. Whole-study results and caveats: Reportedly, close to half of spike-specific TCRs are directed against unmutated variant regions. Spike-spanning, vaccine-associated CD4 TCRs were dominant at 160-218 and 743-854. There were mostly white British donors and more females than males, and clonal diversity was possibly underestimated.

Data came from immunoSEQ multiplex PCR; TCRdb stores just in-frame clones and leaves some out. The sample records under 150,000 clones, roughly 92% being singletons. The germline V gene has CDR1 MNHEY and CDR2 SVGAGI. CDR3 length: 13 residues. Trimming removed 6 bases at V and 4 bases at J, with 12 bases between. Worth noting for this clone: Its antigen is not known.

The source of this sequence is an adult who received the AZD1222 COVID-19 vaccine. The specimen comprised peripheral blood, sampled 28 days after the second AZD1222 dose. This sequence joins TRBV6-5 and TRBJ1-2; D call uncertain. CDR3 nucleotide sequence: TGTGCCAGCAGAGGTGGACCGGGCTATGGCTACACCTTC. Translation: CASRGGPGYGYTF.